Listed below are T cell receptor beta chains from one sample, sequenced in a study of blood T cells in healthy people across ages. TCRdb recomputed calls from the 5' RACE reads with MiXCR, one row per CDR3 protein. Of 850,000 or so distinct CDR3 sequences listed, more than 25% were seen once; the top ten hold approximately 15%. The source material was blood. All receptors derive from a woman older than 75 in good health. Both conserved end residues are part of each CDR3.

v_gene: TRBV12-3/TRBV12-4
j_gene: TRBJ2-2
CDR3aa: CASTLDRRNTGELFF

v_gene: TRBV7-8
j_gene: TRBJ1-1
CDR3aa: CASSLATGFTEAFF

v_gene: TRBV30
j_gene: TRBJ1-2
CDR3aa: CAWSALSGGGGGYTF

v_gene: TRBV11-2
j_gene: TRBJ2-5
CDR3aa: CASSPWGGLEETQYF

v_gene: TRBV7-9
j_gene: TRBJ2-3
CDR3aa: CASSRGQGIGSTDTQYF

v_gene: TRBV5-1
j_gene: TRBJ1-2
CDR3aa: CASSSHGAATKPTNYGYTF

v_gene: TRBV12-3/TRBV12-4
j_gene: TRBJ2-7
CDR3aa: CASSLVGTSLKFGSYEQYF

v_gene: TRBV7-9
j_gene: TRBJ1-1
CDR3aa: CASSFLVNTEAFF

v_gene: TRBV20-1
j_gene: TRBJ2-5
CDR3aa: CSARKPGTTILVQYF

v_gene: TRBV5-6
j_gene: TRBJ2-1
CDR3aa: CASSLVKRGALGYNEQFF

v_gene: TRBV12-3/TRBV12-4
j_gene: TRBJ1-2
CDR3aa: CASSLPSVGNSLGQVNYGYTF

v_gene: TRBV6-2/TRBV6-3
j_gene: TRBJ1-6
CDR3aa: CASSVPVGREYNSPLHF

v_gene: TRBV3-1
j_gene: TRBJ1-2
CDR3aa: CASSPNDRANYGYTF

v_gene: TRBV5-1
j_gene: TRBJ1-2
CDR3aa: CASSLEGARNGYTF

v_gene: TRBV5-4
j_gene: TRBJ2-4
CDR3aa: CASSKNPAKNIRYF

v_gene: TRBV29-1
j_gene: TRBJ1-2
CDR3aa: CSVSGQGGGGYTF

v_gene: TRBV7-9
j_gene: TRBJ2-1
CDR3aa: CASSLGQHNEQFF

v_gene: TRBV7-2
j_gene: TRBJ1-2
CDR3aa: CASSAPAVRGNGYTF

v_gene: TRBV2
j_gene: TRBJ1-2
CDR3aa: CASTWTAANYGYTF

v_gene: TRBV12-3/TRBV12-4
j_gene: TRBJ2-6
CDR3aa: CASSFGGGEAYVLTF

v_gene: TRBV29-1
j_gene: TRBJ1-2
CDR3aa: CSVEGTGGLYGYTF

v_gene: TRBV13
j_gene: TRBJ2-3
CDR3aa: CASRLAGAPSTDTQYF

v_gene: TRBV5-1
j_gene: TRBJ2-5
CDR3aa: CASSWDRETQYF

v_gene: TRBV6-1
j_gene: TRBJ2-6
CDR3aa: CASAVSPGTGNSGANVRTF

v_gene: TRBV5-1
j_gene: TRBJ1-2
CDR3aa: CASSSRASYGYTF

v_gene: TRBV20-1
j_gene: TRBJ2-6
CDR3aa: CSARGQLNPKAGANVLTF

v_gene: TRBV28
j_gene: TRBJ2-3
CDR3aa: CASSPRGSRPDTQYF

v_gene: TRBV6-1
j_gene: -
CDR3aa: CAGGTSGFYYEQYF

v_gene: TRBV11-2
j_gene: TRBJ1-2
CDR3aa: CTSSEDRNYGYTF

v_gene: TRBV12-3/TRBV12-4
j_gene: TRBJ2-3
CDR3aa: CASREGGSTDTQYF

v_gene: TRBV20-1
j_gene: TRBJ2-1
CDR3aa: CSAPPGLAFDEQFF

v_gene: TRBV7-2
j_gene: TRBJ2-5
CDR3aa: CASSLGGTNGETQYF

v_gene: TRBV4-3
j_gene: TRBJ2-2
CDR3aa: CASSPLGQGVGELFF

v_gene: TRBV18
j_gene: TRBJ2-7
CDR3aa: CASSPSIRTAYEQYF

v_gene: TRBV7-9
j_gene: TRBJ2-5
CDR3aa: CASSSGPGETQYF

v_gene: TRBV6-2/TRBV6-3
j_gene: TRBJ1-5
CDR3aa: CASRARGGVNQPQHF

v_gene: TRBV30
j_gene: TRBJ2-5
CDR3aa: CAWGGLPGAETQYF

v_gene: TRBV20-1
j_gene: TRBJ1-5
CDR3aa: CSARVGTRDRPQHF

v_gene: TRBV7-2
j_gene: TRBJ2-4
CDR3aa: CASSPPGLAGGSGDIQYF

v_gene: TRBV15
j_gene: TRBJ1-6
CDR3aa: CATSRGRAGVSPLHF

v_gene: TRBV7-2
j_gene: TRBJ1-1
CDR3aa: CASSPMGGAATEAFF

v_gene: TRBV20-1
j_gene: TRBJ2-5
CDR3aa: CSAPKAGTWETQYF

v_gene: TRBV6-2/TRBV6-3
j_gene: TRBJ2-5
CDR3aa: CASRKAGGQETQYF

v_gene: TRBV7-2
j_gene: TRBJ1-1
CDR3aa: CASSFRPGGRIEAFF

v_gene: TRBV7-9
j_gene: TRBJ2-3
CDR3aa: CASLARGSTDTQYF

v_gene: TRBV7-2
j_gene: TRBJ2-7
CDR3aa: CASSPGIGGNEQYF

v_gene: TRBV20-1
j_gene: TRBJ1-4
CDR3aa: CSALDRTGAEKRFF

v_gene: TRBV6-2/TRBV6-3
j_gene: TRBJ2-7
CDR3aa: CASSYLSPRYEQYF

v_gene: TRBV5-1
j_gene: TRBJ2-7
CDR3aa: CASSRGRTGGSYEQYF

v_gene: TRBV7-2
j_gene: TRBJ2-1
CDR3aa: CASSLAVAGGDNEQFF

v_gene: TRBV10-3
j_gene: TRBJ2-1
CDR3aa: CAISGRHNEQFF

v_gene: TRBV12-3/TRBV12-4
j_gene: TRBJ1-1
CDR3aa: CASSLTPRTEAFF

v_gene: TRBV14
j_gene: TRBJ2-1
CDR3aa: CASSHNGAQWRSEQFF

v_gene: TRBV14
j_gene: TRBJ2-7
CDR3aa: CASSPREGLAGGSYSINEQYF

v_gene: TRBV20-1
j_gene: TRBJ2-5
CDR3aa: CSARRSGGRGGTQYF